The 22 T cell receptor beta chains listed next were all sequenced from one sample in a study of T cell changes during pregnancy in multiple sclerosis. Assay: immunoSEQ multiplex PCR; the TCRdb copy retains only in-frame clones and omits some. This sample has some 27,000 clones; roughly nine tenths occur once, and the top ten carry around 0.8%. Specimen: CD4+ T cells from peripheral blood mononuclear cells, collected in the second trimester of pregnancy. All receptors come from a female donor with multiple sclerosis, enrolled in a pregnancy study.

The V gene is TRBV5-1, the J gene TRBJ2-5, with D possibly matching TRBD2 (6 bases). V shed 0 bases and J shed 5 bases, with 11 bases lying between them. Germline V gives CDR1 SGHRS, CDR2 YFSETQ. CDR3 length: 14 residues. The CDR3 DNA reads as TGCGCCAGCAGCTTGGGACTAGGGGAGGAGACCCAGTACTTC. This encodes CASSLGLGEETQYF. Based on the CDR3 plus reference TRBV5-1 and TRBJ2-5, the full variable domain is KAGVTQTPRYLIKTRGQQVTLSCSPISGHRSVSWYQQTPGQGLQFLFEYFSETQRNKGNFPGRFSGRQFSNSRSEMNVSTLELGDSALYLCASSLGLGEETQYFGPGTRLLVL.

The chain recombines TRBV2 with TRBJ1-5; 8 positions match TRBD1. In germline, CDR1 is SNHLY, CDR2 FYNNEI. The CDR3 covers 14 residues. V trimming: 8 bases; J trimming: 2 bases; junction bases outside the gene matches: 5. The CDR3 DNA follows: TGTGCCAGCCGTCAGGACAGGGGCAATCAGCCCCAGCATTTT. Translated: CASRQDRGNQPQHF.

The chain couples TRBV2 to TRBJ2-3; TRBD2 matches at 7 bases. From germline, CDR1 is SNHLY and CDR2 FYNNEI. Trimming cost V 4 bases and J 5 bases; bases outside gene matches: 12. This CDR3 has 16 residues. Here the CDR3 reads CASSVLGGGGLDTQYF. The CDR3 region has the DNA TGTGCCAGCAGTGTCCTCGGCGGGGGAGGTTTAGATACGCAGTATTTT.

The rearrangement links TRBV28 to TRBJ1-4, with 7 bases that match TRBD1. Germline CDR1 is MDHEN and CDR2 is SYDVKM. J gave up 3 bases and V 6 bases, and 4 bases lay outside the gene matches. The CDR3 runs 14 residues. CDR3 residues: CASSPGTANEKLFF. CDR3 sequence (DNA): TGTGCCAGCAGCCCCGGGACAGCTAATGAAAAACTGTTTTTT.

The gene calls are TRBV28 and TRBJ1-4; 8 bases line up with TRBD1. With 10 bases clipped from V and 7 bases from J, the junction kept 14 bases outside the gene matches. The length of the CDR3 is 15 residues. CDR1 and CDR2 (germline): MDHEN, SYDVKM. The CDR3 loop is CATPPLTGDCEKLFF. CDR3 in DNA: TGTGCCACCCCCCCCCTGACAGGGGATTGTGAAAAACTGTTTTTT. The full variable domain, completed using reference TRBV28 and TRBJ1-4, is DVKVTQSSRYLVKRTGEKVFLECVQDMDHENMFWYRQDPGLGLRLIYFSYDVKMKEKGDIPEGYSVSREKKERFSLILESASTNQTSMYLCATPPLTGDCEKLFFGSGTQLSVL.

This sequence joins TRBV11-3 and TRBJ2-2, with 7 bases identical to TRBD1. This CDR3 is 13 amino acids long. V was pared by 4 bases and J by 6 bases, with 2 bases of the junction left unmatched. Germline V lookup: CDR1 SGHNT, CDR2 YENEEA. The CDR3 sequence: CASSSQGAGELFF. CDR3 sequence (DNA): TGTGCCAGCAGCTCGCAGGGGGCCGGGGAGCTGTTTTTT.

The rearrangement joins TRBV28 to TRBJ2-7; no definite D call. Deletions cut 6 bases from V and 3 bases from J, with 15 bases between. The CDR3 is 14 residues long. Germline-derived CDR1 and CDR2 are MDHEN and SYDVKM. CDR3 coding DNA: TGTGCCAGCAGCTTACCTCCGGGTATCTACGAGCAGTACTTC. Translated: CASSLPPGIYEQYF.

This sequence joins TRBV18 and TRBJ1-2, with TRBD1 as a possible D gene (5 bases). V was cut by 1 base and J by 6 bases, with 15 bases left in between. Germline V CDR1 and CDR2: KGHSH, LQKENI. CDR3 length: 15 amino acids. The CDR3 sequence is CASSPRGGETDGYTF. Here the CDR3 DNA reads TGTGCCAGCTCACCACGGGGAGGGGAAACAGATGGCTACACCTTC. Full variable domain (remainder filled in from reference TRBV18 and TRBJ1-2): NAGVMQNPRHLVRRRGQEARLRCSPMKGHSHVYWYRQLPEEGLKFMVYLQKENIIDESGMPKERFSAEFPKEGPSILRIQQVVRGDSAAYFCASSPRGGETDGYTFGSGTRLTVV.

Worth noting for this clone: A junction end diverges from the germline sequence, so it may reflect a read error. The chain is built from TRBV7-3 and TRBJ2-3; 7 bases match TRBD1. CDR3 length: 14 residues. From germline, CDR1 is SGHTA and CDR2 FQGTGA. Here the CDR3 reads CASSPGQTTDTRYF. As DNA, the CDR3 is TGTGCCAGCAGCCCGGGACAGACCACAGATACGCGGTATTTT.

This clone was picked up a small number of times. This chain joins TRBV7-3 and TRBJ1-3; a weak D match, TRBD1 (5 bases). CDR1 and CDR2 from the germline V gene are SGHTA and FQGTGA. There are 15 residues in the CDR3. Trimming cost V 0 bases and J 5 bases, with 11 bases left between them. CDR3 residues: CASSLTSGQRNTIYF. In DNA, the CDR3 is TGTGCCAGCAGCTTAACGTCAGGGCAGAGAAACACCATATATTTT. Complete variable domain (other parts from reference TRBV7-3 and TRBJ1-3): GAGVSQTPSNKVTEKGKYVELRCDPISGHTALYWYRQSLGQGPEFLIYFQGTGAADDSGLPNDRFFAVRPEGSVSTLKIQRTERGDSAVYLCASSLTSGQRNTIYFGEGSWLTVV.

V and J are TRBV29-1 and TRBJ2-2; no clear D gene. The CDR3 length is 15 residues. Germline CDR1 reads SQVTM; CDR2 reads ANQGSEA. Trimming cost V 1 base and J 2 bases, with 11 bases left between them. The CDR3 spells CSVEGLYRNTGELFF. The CDR3 DNA reads as TGCAGCGTTGAAGGGTTGTACAGAAACACCGGGGAGCTGTTTTTT.

V and J are TRBV4-3 and TRBJ1-1; D is unclear. The CDR3 length is 20 residues. Trimming took 4 bases from V and 1 from J, leaving 28 bases between them. Germline CDR1 LGHNA, CDR2 YSLEER. The CDR3 DNA is TGCGCCAGCAGCCCCTACAAGGGAGCTCGTCTCGCCCCGGCGAACACTGAAGCTTTCTTT. It specifies CASSPYKGARLAPANTEAFF.

This CDR3 reads CASRQGLVNTEAFF. CDR3 in DNA: TGTGCCAGCAGGCAGGGCCTAGTGAACACTGAAGCTTTCTTT. The V gene is TRBV2, the J gene TRBJ1-1, with a weak D call TRBD1 (5 bases). The CDR3 has 14 amino acids. Germline V gene sequence: CDR1 SNHLY, CDR2 FYNNEI. The V gene lost 6 bases and the J gene lost 0 bases, with 11 bases spanning the gap.

This chain links TRBV7-8 with TRBJ2-5; 8 bases align to TRBD1. With 7 bases clipped from V and 3 bases from J, the junction kept 10 bases outside the gene matches. Germline V CDR1 and CDR2: SGHVS, FQNEAQ. The CDR3 loop spans 15 amino acids. CDR3 bases: TGTGCCAGCACAGGGACAGGCGCTACCGAAGAGACCCAGTACTTC. The encoded protein is CASTGTGATEETQYF.

The chain is built from TRBV30 and TRBJ2-1; 8 nucleotides match TRBD2. The CDR3 is made up of 15 amino acids. The germline V gene encodes CDR1 GTSNPN and CDR2 SVGIG (reference sequence). Trimming took 3 bases from V and 3 from J; bases not matched to a gene: 7. CDR3 DNA: TGTGCCTGGAGCCCCGGGGGGGCCCTCTACAATGAGCAGTTCTTC. Its translation: CAWSPGGALYNEQFF. The full variable domain, with the rest looked up from reference TRBV30 and TRBJ2-1, is SQTIHQWPATLVQPVGSPLSLECTVEGTSNPNLYWYRQAAGRGLQLLFYSVGIGQISSEVPQNLSASRPQDRQFILSSKKLLLSDSGFYLCAWSPGGALYNEQFFGPGTRLTVL.

The chain is built from TRBV19 and TRBJ2-3, with a possible D match to TRBD2 (5 bases). Germline V gene sequence: CDR1 LNHDA, CDR2 SQIVND (reference sequence). Trimming left V 6 bases short and J 2 bases short, with 15 bases between. The CDR3 runs 15 residues. The CDR3, as DNA: TGTGCCAGTAGGGCCGGGATTTCCTTCACAGATACGCAGTATTTT. Amino acid sequence: CASRAGISFTDTQYF.

This clone was recorded only once. V and J are TRBV9 and TRBJ1-6, with D hard to call. V was trimmed by 5 bases and J by 0 bases, leaving 9 bases between them. Germline V gene sequence: CDR1 SGDLS, CDR2 YYNGEE. CDR3 size: 15 residues. In nucleotides, the CDR3 is TGTGCCAGCAGTACAGAGCTCTCCTATAATTCACCCCTCCACTTT. Amino acids: CASSTELSYNSPLHF.

This clone was recorded once. CDR3 residues: CASSLRGTGTFVQPQHF. DNA for the CDR3: TGTGCCAGCAGCCTTAGAGGTACGGGGACTTTCGTTCAGCCCCAGCATTTT. This chain connects TRBV7-8 to TRBJ1-5; D might be TRBD1 (5 bases). Germline assignment: CDR1 SGHVS and CDR2 FQNEAQ. This CDR3 is built from 17 residues. V was pared by 5 bases and J by 6 bases, with 23 bases between.

The chain carries TRBV29-1 and TRBJ2-5; 10 nucleotides align to TRBD2. Germline CDR1 and CDR2: SQVTM and ANQGSEA. J gave up 4 bases and V 6 bases, and 17 bases lay outside the gene matches. The CDR3 covers 17 residues. This CDR3 reads CSVVGGALAGPLETQYF. Written as DNA, the CDR3 is TGCAGCGTGGTGGGGGGCGCACTAGCGGGGCCATTAGAGACCCAGTACTTC. Filled out from reference TRBV29-1 and TRBJ2-5, the complete variable domain reads SAVISQKPSRDICQRGTSLTIQCQVDSQVTMMFWYRQQPGQSLTLIATANQGSEATYESGFVIDKFPISRPNLTFSTLTVSNMSPEDSSIYLCSVVGGALAGPLETQYFGPGTRLLVL.

The genes are TRBV6-1 and TRBJ1-3; D ambiguous. Germline V gives CDR1 MNHNS, CDR2 SASEGT. The CDR3 contains 15 residues. Deletions cut 7 bases from V and 0 bases from J, with 13 bases between. In nucleotides, the CDR3 is TGTGCCAGCAAATCAGGTTTGAGCTCTGGAAACACCATATATTTT. Its protein is CASKSGLSSGNTIYF.

In this sample, this clone turned up a few times. The rearrangement links TRBV7-9 to TRBJ1-1; TRBD1 might be the D (6 bases). The CDR3 spans 14 residues. Germline CDR1 is SEHNR and CDR2 is FQNEAQ (reference sequence). The ends were cut back, 8 bases at V and 5 bases at J, with 18 bases in the middle. CDR3 protein: CASGPPQGITEAFF. In DNA, the CDR3 is TGTGCCAGCGGACCCCCGCAGGGGATTACTGAAGCTTTCTTT.

The chain uses TRBV7-2 and TRBJ1-1, with D possibly matching TRBD1 (5 bases). The germline CDR1 and CDR2 sequences are SGHTA and FQGNSA. V lost 4 bases to trimming and J lost 9 bases, with 18 bases between them. This CDR3 is built from 14 residues. The CDR3 region has the DNA TGTGCCAGCAGCTCGGGGCTAAACCGGGAGAAAGCTTTCTTT. It yields the protein CASSSGLNREKAFF.